The present entry profiles one T cell receptor beta chain with its context. Its antigen specificity is not known. Per-base qualities were not stored, and no clone one base away is much larger. Patients with a history of autoimmune disease or receiving systemic immunosuppression were excluded from the trial. Peripheral blood for TCR sequencing was collected from all dose cohorts at baseline, on cycle 4 day 1, and on cycle 7 day 1. The samples were taken from a phase I, first-in-human, multicenter, open-label dose-escalation trial of ivuxolimab. Adults with locally advanced or metastatic melanoma, renal cell carcinoma, hepatocellular carcinoma or head and neck squamous cell carcinoma were enrolled in the trial. Before TCR sequencing, CD4+ T cells and CD8+ T cells were sorted from peripheral blood as separate populations. This specimen comes from a study of OX40 agonist ivuxolimab in advanced cancers. General notes on the study: Ivuxolimab, which targeted the costimulatory receptor OX40 (CD134), was an agonistic, fully human IgG2 monoclonal antibody. Intravenous ivuxolimab was administered to patients every 2 weeks at six dose levels: 0.01, 0.1, 0.3, 1.5, 3 and 10 mg/kg. Among the roughly 54 dose-escalation patients, about 19 had hepatocellular carcinoma, 15 or so melanoma, 9 renal cell carcinoma and 9 head and neck cancer. In the dose-escalation cohort, roughly 82% of patients were male, and the mean age was 60 years with a range of about 20 to 80. Prior anti-PD-1, anti-PD-L1 or anti-CTLA-4 therapy was permitted, and 30% to 50% of dose-escalation patients had received checkpoint inhibitors. Three dose-escalation patients achieved partial responses, one with hepatocellular carcinoma and two with cutaneous melanoma. The purpose of peripheral TCRbeta sequencing was to test whether ivuxolimab changed TCR sequence diversity and led to clonal T-cell expansion. The paper describes the monotherapy dose-escalation part (N ≈ 52 patients) of the phase I trial of ivuxolimab.

General findings and caveats noted by the study authors: After ivuxolimab, expanded clones were on average more numerous among CD8+ T cells than among CD4+ T cells. Partial responders in the 0.1-3.0 mg/kg groups had among the lowest normalized peripheral clonal expansion, especially among CD8+ T cells. The antigen specificity of the clonally expanded peripheral T cells was not determined. At doses of 0.1 to 3.0 mg/kg, clonal expansion of both CD4+ and CD8+ blood T cells was observed from baseline to week 6. Low levels of normalized T-cell clonal expansion were also seen in some nonresponding patients.

CDR1 and CDR2 were assigned from the germline V gene (reference sequence) as MNHEY and SMNVEV. Clipping removes 4 bases from V and 4 bases from J, with 8 as the unmatched junction base count. Measured from the cysteine to the phenylalanine, the CDR3 is 16 residues long. Kept here is only the CDR3 DNA, which spans 48 bases and is read in frame from base 1. For sequencing of the TCRbeta CDR3 region, genomic DNA was extracted from the sorted cells. The immunoSEQ Assay was used for sequencing of TCRbeta CDR3 regions. Entries here come from immuneACCESS through TCRdb and include only in-frame sequences with V and J called. Some clones fail to appear in such tables; in the studies checked, an unresolved V gene covers under half of the shortfall, and the cause of the remainder is unknown. This sample gives fewer than 90,000 clones in total; around 87% of them show up just once. The biggest ten clones account for roughly 0.26% of the sample.

The rearranged chain carries TRBV27 and TRBJ1-4; TRBD1 aligns with 8 central bases. The sequenced sample was CD4+ or CD8+ T cells sorted from blood, obtained in a trial of the OX40 agonist ivuxolimab. This clonotype was sampled from an adult with an advanced solid tumor such as melanoma, head and neck, liver or kidney cancer. The nucleotides are TGTGCCAGCAGTTCCCCAGGGGGCAGGAGTAATGAAAAACTGTTTTTT. This codes for CASSSPGGRSNEKLFF.